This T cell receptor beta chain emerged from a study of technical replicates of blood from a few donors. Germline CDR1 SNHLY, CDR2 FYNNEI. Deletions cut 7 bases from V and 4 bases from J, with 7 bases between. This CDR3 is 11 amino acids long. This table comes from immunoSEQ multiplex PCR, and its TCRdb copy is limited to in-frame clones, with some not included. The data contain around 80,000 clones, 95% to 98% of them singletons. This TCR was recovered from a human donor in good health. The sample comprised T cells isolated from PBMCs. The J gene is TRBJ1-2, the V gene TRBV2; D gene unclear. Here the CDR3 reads CASTIAYGYTF. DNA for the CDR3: TGTGCCAGCACTATTGCCTATGGCTACACCTTC.